The sequence of this TCR beta chain was determined in a study of cytomegalovirus exposure and HLA in healthy donors. The CDR3 loop spans 14 amino acids. V dropped 7 bases and J dropped 2; count of bases not matched to a gene: 7. Germline V gives CDR1 MDHEN, CDR2 SYDVKM. PCR primers comprised 60 Vbeta and 13 Jbeta primers. Repertoires were generated with immunoSEQ multiplex PCR, while TCRdb's copy carries only in-frame clones and drops some. The table includes 84,000 or so clones, approximately 65% detected once. V gene TRBV28 combines with J gene TRBJ2-7; 8 nucleotides match TRBD2. The receptor's source is a woman under 40 in good health and CMV-seropositive. Material for sequencing was PBMCs. The CDR3 here is CASIPGGGTYEQYF. CDR3 bases: TGTGCCAGCATCCCGGGAGGGGGGACCTACGAGCAGTACTTC.